This TCR beta chain emerged from a study of shared clonotypes between healthy human individuals. About the research overall: Three CD4 naive, three CD4 memory, two CD8 naive and one CD8 memory plate were used per donor.

Germline V CDR1 and CDR2: SNHLY, FYNNEI. The CDR3 consists of 17 residues. Trimming cost V 10 bases and J 2 bases; bases outside gene matches: 17. Details on this clone: What it binds is not known.

Points from the study as a whole: The diversity represented, both genetic and in exposure history, was limited by few donors. Rarefaction curves obtained for sorted subsets showed sequencing incomplete despite large depth.

Measured with immunoSEQ multiplex PCR; TCRdb has only the in-frame clones, and not every one. The sample consists of some 2,100,000 clones, 95% of them appearing once. The gene calls are TRBV2 and TRBJ2-7, with TRBD1 matching 10 bases. The origin of this receptor is a man between 18 and 35 years old in good health. Material for sequencing was naive CD4+ T cells sorted from blood. Subset noted: CD45RA+ positively selected. In DNA form, the CDR3 reads TGTGCCATCACAGTGCATCCCCGAGGACAGGGGGCCTACGAGCAGTACTTC. Amino acids: CAITVHPRGQGAYEQYF. Supplemented by reference TRBV2 and TRBJ2-7, the full variable domain reads EPEVTQTPSHQVTQMGQEVILRCVPISNHLYFYWYRQILGQKVEFLVSFYNNEISEKSEIFDDQFSVERPDGSNFTLKIRSTKLEDSAMYFCAITVHPRGQGAYEQYFGPGTRLTVT.